Sequencing of this T cell receptor beta chain was carried out in a study of cytomegalovirus exposure and HLA in healthy donors. Across the whole study: Some 85 million unique TCRs, all from HLA-typed donors, were included in an early release of the data.

Comment on this clone: Its antigen is as yet unknown.

It was with 60 Vbeta and 13 Jbeta primers that the PCR ran. Assay used: immunoSEQ multiplex PCR; TCRdb lists only in-frame clones, some missing. Here the sample spans 150,000 to 200,000 clones, over 70% being singletons. Study results and limitations: The authors reported that TCR beta sequences could predict HLA-A and HLA-B alleles. These predictions were accurate for most subjects in the first cohort.

Trimming at V came to 0 bases and at J to 5 bases, leaving 5 bases not matched to a gene. From germline, CDR1 is SGHTA and CDR2 FQGNSA. The CDR3 has 15 amino acids. The specimen sequenced was PBMCs. The V call is TRBV7-2, the J call TRBJ2-5, with 8 bases that match TRBD2. The sequence came from a man aged 45-65 years in good health and CMV-seronegative. The CDR3 protein is CASSLAGLERETQYF. In nucleotides, the CDR3 is TGTGCCAGCAGCTTAGCGGGACTAGAGAGGGAGACCCAGTACTTC.